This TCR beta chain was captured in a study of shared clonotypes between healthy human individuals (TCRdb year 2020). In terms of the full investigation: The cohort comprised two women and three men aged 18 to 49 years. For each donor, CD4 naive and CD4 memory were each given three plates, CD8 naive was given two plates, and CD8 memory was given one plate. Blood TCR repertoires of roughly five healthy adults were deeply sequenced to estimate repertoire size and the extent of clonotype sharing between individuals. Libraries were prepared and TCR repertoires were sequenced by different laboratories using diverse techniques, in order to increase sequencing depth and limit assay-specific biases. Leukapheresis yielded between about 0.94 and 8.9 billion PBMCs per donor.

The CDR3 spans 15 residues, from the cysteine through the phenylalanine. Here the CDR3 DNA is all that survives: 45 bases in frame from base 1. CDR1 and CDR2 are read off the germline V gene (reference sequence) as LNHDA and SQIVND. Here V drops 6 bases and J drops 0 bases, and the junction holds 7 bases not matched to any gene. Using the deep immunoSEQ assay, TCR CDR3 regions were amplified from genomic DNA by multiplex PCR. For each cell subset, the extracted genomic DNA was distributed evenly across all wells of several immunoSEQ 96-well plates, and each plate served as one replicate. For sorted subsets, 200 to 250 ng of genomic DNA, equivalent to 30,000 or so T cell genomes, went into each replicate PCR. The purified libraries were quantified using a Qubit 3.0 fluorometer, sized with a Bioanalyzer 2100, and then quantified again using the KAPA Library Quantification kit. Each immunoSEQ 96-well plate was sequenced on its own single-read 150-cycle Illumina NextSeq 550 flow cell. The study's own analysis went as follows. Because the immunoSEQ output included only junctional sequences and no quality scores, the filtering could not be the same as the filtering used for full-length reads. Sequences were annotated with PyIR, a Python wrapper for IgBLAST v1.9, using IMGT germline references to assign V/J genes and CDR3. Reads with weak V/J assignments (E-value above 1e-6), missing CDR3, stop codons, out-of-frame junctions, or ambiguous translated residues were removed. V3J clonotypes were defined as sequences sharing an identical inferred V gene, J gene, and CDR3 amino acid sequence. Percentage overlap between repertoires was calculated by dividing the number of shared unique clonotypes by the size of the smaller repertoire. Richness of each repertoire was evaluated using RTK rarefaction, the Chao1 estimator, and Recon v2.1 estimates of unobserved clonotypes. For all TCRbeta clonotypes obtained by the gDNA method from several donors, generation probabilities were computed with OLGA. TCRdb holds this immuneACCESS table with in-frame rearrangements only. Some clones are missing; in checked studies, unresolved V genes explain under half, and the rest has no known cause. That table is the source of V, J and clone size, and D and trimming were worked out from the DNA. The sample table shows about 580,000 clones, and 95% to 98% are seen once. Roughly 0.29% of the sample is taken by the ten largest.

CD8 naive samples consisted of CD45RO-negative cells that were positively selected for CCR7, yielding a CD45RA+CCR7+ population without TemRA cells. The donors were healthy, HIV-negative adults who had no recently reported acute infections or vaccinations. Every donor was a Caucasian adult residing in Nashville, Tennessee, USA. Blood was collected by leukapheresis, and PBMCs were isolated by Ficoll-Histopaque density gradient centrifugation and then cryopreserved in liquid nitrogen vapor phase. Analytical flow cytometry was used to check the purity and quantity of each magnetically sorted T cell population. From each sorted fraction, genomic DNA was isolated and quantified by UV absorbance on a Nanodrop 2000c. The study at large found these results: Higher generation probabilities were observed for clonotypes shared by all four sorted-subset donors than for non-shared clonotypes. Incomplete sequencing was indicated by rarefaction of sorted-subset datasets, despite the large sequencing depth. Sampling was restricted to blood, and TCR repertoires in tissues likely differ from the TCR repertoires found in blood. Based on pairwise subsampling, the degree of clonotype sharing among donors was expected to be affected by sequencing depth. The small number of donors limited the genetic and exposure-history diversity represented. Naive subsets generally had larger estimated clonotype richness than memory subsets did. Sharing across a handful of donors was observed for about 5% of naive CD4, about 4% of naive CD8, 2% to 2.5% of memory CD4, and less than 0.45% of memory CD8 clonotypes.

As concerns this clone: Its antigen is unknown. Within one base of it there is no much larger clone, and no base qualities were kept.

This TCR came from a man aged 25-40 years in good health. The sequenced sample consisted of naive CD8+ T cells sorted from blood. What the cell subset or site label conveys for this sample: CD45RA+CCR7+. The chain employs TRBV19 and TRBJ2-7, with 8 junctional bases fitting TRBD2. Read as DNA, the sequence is TGTGCCAGTAGACCCTTAGCGGGAAGCTCCTACGAGCAGTACTTC. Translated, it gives CASRPLAGSSYEQYF. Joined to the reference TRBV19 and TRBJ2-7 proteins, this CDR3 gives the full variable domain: DGGITQSPKYLFRKEGQNVTLSCEQNLNHDAMYWYRQDPGQGLRLIYYSQIVNDFQKGDIAEGYSVSREKKESFPLTVTSAQKNPTAFYLCASRPLAGSSYEQYFGPGTRLTVT.